A single sample gave rise to the 22 T cell receptor beta chains below, sequenced in a study of cytomegalovirus exposure and HLA in healthy donors. Profiling relied on immunoSEQ multiplex PCR, and the TCRdb table lists in-frame clones only, not all of them. The table has 200,000 to 250,000 clones, around 90% seen once. The sample comprised PBMCs. The receptors come from a woman between 18 and 29 years old in good health and CMV-seropositive.

The rearrangement joins TRBV9 to TRBJ1-5; no clear D gene. The V end was cut by 4 bases, the J end by 4 bases, with 15 bases between. This CDR3 has 15 residues. The germline V gene has CDR1 SGDLS and CDR2 YYNGEE. In DNA, the CDR3 is TGTGCCAGCAGCCCTGGCGGGGTCCTAAATCAGCCCCAGCATTTT. This gives the protein CASSPGGVLNQPQHF.

CDR3 in amino acids: CASSFRVSGEQYF. CDR3 nucleotides: TGTGCCAGCAGCTTCCGGGTCTCCGGCGAGCAGTACTTC. This chain links TRBV7-8 with TRBJ2-7; the D is unclear. The CDR3 has 13 amino acids. Germline V gene lookup returns CDR1 SGHVS and CDR2 FQNEAQ. V was cut by 3 bases and J by 6 bases, with 12 bases left in between.

This chain uses TRBV19 with TRBJ2-7; the match to TRBD1 covers 10 bases. CDR3 length: 15 residues. Germline V gene lookup returns CDR1 LNHDA and CDR2 SQIVND (reference sequence). V was pared by 5 bases and J by 1 base, with 5 bases of the junction left unmatched. The CDR3 is CASSYRDRGSYEQYF. The CDR3 DNA follows: TGTGCCAGTAGTTACCGGGACAGGGGTTCCTACGAGCAGTACTTC.

This rearrangement joins TRBV5-1 to TRBJ2-3, with TRBD1 identical over 8 bases. Germline values: CDR1 SGHRS, CDR2 YFSETQ. The CDR3 runs 15 residues. V shed 4 bases and J 3 bases; nucleotides not matched to a gene: 7. CDR3 nucleotides: TGCGCCAGCAGCCCCGGACAGGGCATTACAGATACGCAGTATTTT. It encodes CASSPGQGITDTQYF.

V and J are TRBV2 and TRBJ2-2; D is undetermined. The germline V gene has CDR1 SNHLY and CDR2 FYNNEI. The CDR3 consists of 16 residues. Trimming pared 2 bases from V and 1 base from J, leaving 11 bases between. CDR3 nucleotide sequence: TGTGCCAGCAGTGAACATTACAGTAGGAACACCGGGGAGCTGTTTTTT. Amino acids: CASSEHYSRNTGELFF.

The chain joins TRBV5-6 to TRBJ2-7, with D tentatively TRBD1 (5 bases). The CDR3 runs to 13 residues. Germline assignment: CDR1 SGHDT and CDR2 YYEEEE. V lost 5 bases and J lost 2, with 11 bases in between. The CDR3 DNA reads TGTGCCAGCAGACCCACAGGTACCTACGAGCAGTACTTC. The encoded protein is CASRPTGTYEQYF.

The chain couples TRBV7-3 to TRBJ2-7; 10 nucleotides line up with TRBD1. CDR3 size: 15 residues. The V segment lost 4 bases and the J segment 6 bases; nucleotides outside the gene matches: 9. Germline CDR1 and CDR2: SGHTA and FQGTGA. CDR3 nucleotide sequence: TGTGCCAGCAGCTCTCTCGACAGGGGGCCCTCCGAGCAGTACTTC. Its translation: CASSSLDRGPSEQYF.

The J gene is TRBJ2-1, the V gene TRBV6-1; TRBD1 matches at 8 bases. From germline, CDR1 is MNHNS and CDR2 SASEGT. The length of the CDR3 is 15 residues. V shed 4 bases, J shed 1 base, and the junction held 3 bases outside the gene matches. The CDR3 region is CASSATGESYNEQFF. The CDR3 bases are TGTGCCAGCAGTGCGACAGGGGAATCCTACAATGAGCAGTTCTTC.

This chain joins TRBV28 and TRBJ1-2, with a weak D call TRBD1 (5 bases). The germline CDR1 and CDR2 sequences are MDHEN and SYDVKM. Trimming left V 6 bases short and J 5 bases short, with 19 bases between. The CDR3 has 15 amino acids. CDR3 coding DNA: TGTGCCAGCAGAGAACCCCCGCCCCAGGGTTATGGCTACACCTTC. Its protein is CASREPPPQGYGYTF.

The chain joins TRBV10-2 to TRBJ1-4; tentatively, D is TRBD1 (5 bases). This CDR3 is built from 14 residues. V dropped 6 bases and J dropped 4 bases, with 12 bases sitting between them. Per germline, CDR1 WSHSY and CDR2 SAAADI. CDR3 DNA sequence: TGCGCCAGCAGATCGACAGAGCTTAATGAAAAACTGTTTTTT. The encoded protein is CASRSTELNEKLFF.

The chain recombines TRBV6-5 with TRBJ2-7; 10 positions agree with TRBD1. Trimming cost V 8 bases and J 3 bases; bases outside gene matches: 1. CDR1 MNHEY and CDR2 SVGAGI come from the germline V gene. CDR3 length equals 12 residues. CDR3 residues: CASGQGDYEQYF. The CDR3 DNA is TGTGCCAGCGGACAGGGGGACTACGAGCAGTACTTC.

The chain carries TRBV5-6 and TRBJ1-1; 8 bases agree with TRBD1. The junction had 5 bases not matched to a gene; V was cut back by 1 base and J by 3 bases. Germline CDR1 reads SGHDT; CDR2 reads YYEEEE. The CDR3 loop spans 15 amino acids. CDR3 coding DNA: TGTGCCAGCAGCTTGAAAGACAGGGGATACACTGAAGCTTTCTTT. Translated: CASSLKDRGYTEAFF.

The count of this clone is one. V is TRBV5-1 and J is TRBJ1-2; no firm D call. Per germline, CDR1 SGHRS and CDR2 YFSETQ. V was trimmed by 0 bases and J by 7 bases, leaving 28 bases between them. The CDR3 is 19 residues long. CDR3 amino acids: CASSLGSSRQPLSGSGYTF. CDR3 bases: TGCGCCAGCAGCTTGGGGTCCAGCCGCCAACCCCTTTCGGGAAGTGGCTACACCTTC.

V usage is TRBV28 and J usage is TRBJ1-5, with D possibly being TRBD1 (5 bases). There are 14 residues in the CDR3. CDR1 and CDR2 from the germline V gene are MDHEN and SYDVKM. Trimming removed 7 bases from V and 2 bases from J, with 12 bases in between. CDR3 protein: CASILDMGNQPQHF. The CDR3 DNA is TGTGCCAGCATTCTGGACATGGGCAATCAGCCCCAGCATTTT. Full variable domain (remainder filled in from reference TRBV28 and TRBJ1-5): DVKVTQSSRYLVKRTGEKVFLECVQDMDHENMFWYRQDPGLGLRLIYFSYDVKMKEKGDIPEGYSVSREKKERFSLILESASTNQTSMYLCASILDMGNQPQHFGDGTRLSIL.

The chain couples TRBV27 to TRBJ2-5, with 8 bases lining up with TRBD1. The CDR3 spans 16 residues. The germline V gene has CDR1 MNHEY and CDR2 SMNVEV (reference sequence). J was trimmed by 5 bases and V by 3 bases; bases with no gene match: 11. CDR3 in amino acids: CASSLALGTGSETQYF. In nucleotides, the CDR3 is TGTGCCAGCAGTTTGGCCCTTGGGACAGGATCGGAGACCCAGTACTTC.

CDR3 in amino acids: CASSGVSGSSYNEQFF. CDR3 DNA: TGTGCCAGCAGCGGAGTTAGCGGGAGCTCCTACAATGAGCAGTTCTTC. The chain is built from TRBV9 and TRBJ2-1, with 9 bases matching TRBD2. Unmatched junction bases numbered 4, after V lost 3 bases and J lost 0 bases. CDR3 length: 16 amino acids. Germline lookup yields CDR1 SGDLS and CDR2 YYNGEE.

The V and J genes are TRBV7-3 and TRBJ2-1, with D unclear. Germline V CDR1 and CDR2: SGHTA, FQGTGA. The CDR3 spans 15 residues. The germline V and J ends were trimmed by 2 bases and 6 bases, with 14 bases remaining between them. The DNA for the CDR3 is TGTGCCAGCAGCTTACTACCAAATCCTGGCAATGAGCAGTTCTTC. The encoded protein is CASSLLPNPGNEQFF.

J is TRBJ1-1 and V is TRBV6-1; 7 nucleotides match TRBD1. This CDR3 region has 15 residues. J was trimmed by 1 base and V by 8 bases; bases with no gene match: 10. CDR1 and CDR2 (germline): MNHNS, SASEGT. CDR3: CASLDRALPNTEAFF. The DNA for the CDR3 is TGTGCCAGCCTCGACAGGGCGCTACCGAACACTGAAGCTTTCTTT.

Only a few counts were recorded for this clone. This sequence joins TRBV9 and TRBJ1-2, with D maybe TRBD1 (5 bases). The CDR3 contains 14 residues. Germline V gene lookup returns CDR1 SGDLS and CDR2 YYNGEE. V lost 3 bases to trimming and J lost 2 bases, with 11 bases between them. CDR3 protein: CASSAHPGNYGYTF. DNA for the CDR3: TGTGCCAGCAGCGCCCACCCAGGGAACTATGGCTACACCTTC.

The V and J genes are TRBV4-1 and TRBJ1-1; TRBD1 matches at 7 bases. Germline lookup yields CDR1 MGHRA and CDR2 YSYEKL. V was pared by 0 bases and J by 3 bases, with 7 bases of the junction left unmatched. CDR3 size: 16 residues. CDR3 in DNA: TGCGCCAGCAGCCAAGAAGGGGGCGCCAGGGACACTGAAGCTTTCTTT. Translating gives CASSQEGGARDTEAFF.

The gene calls are TRBV27 and TRBJ1-2; weak D call: TRBD1 (5 bases). Trimming pared 5 bases from V and 2 bases from J, leaving 9 bases between. The CDR3 runs to 13 residues. Germline CDR1 reads MNHEY; CDR2 reads SMNVEV (reference sequence). CDR3 residues: CASSTEGNYGYTF. The CDR3 DNA reads TGTGCCAGCAGTACGGAGGGGAACTATGGCTACACCTTC.

This rearrangement joins TRBV27 to TRBJ2-6, with D hard to call. Trimming cost V 7 bases and J 2 bases, with 12 bases left between them. The CDR3 has 15 residues. CDR1 and CDR2 from the germline V gene are MNHEY and SMNVEV (reference sequence). In nucleotides, the CDR3 is TGTGCCAGCAAAGTGGCTGGCCCTGGGGCCAACGTCCTGACTTTC. Translating gives CASKVAGPGANVLTF.